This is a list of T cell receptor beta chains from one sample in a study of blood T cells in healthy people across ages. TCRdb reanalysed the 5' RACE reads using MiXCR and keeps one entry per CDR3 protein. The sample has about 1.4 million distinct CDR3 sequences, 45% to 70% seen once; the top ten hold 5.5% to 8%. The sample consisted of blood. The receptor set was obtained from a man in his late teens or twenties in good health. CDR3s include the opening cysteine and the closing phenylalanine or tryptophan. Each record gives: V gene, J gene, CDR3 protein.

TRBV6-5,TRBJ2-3,CVSSYQDRGGTDTQYF
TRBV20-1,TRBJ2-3,CSARDTGPTRRGWGTDTQYF
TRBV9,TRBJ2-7,CASSAQGRESYEQYF
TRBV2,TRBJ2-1,CASRETSGDHNEQFF
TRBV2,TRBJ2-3,CASRAGTSNLDTQYF
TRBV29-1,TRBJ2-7,CSVVPAGKSSYEQYF
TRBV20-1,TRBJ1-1,CSARNSGGTEAFF
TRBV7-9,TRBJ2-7,CASSASNEQYF
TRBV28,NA,CASSLTGGGGTWETQYF
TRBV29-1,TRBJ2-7,CSVEGRGAGTYEQYF
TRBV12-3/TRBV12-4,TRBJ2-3,CASSWGLARVNTQYF
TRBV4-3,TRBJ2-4,CASSQGRAGGPLNIQYF
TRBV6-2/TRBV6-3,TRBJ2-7,CANDQGAREQYF
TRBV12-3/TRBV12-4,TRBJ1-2,CASSLISGRGYTF
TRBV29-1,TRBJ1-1,CSATSGNTEAFF
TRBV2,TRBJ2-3,CASSDGGYTQYF
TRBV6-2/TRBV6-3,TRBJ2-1,CASSLLAGGLTYNEQFF
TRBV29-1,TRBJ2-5,CSVEQQGEQYF
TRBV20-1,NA,CSARAPRYEQYF
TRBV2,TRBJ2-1,CASRGGGVHEQFF